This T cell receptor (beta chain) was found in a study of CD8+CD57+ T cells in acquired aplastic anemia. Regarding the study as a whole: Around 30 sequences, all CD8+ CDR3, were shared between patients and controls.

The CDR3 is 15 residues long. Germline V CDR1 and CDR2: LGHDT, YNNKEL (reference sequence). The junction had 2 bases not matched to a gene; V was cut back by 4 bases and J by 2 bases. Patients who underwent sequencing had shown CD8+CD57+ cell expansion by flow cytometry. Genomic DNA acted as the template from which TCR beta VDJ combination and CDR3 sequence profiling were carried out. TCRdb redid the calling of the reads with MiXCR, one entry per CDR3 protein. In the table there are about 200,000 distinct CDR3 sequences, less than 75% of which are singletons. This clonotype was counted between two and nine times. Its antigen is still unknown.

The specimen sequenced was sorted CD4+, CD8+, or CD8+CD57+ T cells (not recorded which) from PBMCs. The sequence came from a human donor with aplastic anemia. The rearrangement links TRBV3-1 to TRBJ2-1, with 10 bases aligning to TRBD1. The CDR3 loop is CASSPDRGPYNEQFF. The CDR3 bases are TGTGCCAGCAGCCCCGACAGGGGGCCCTACAATGAGCAGTTCTTC.